One and the same sample provided the 10 T cell receptor beta chains below, sequenced in a study of blood T cell repertoires in COVID-19. Clones were read by immunoSEQ multiplex PCR, and TCRdb kept only the in-frame ones, dropping some. The data contain just over 150,000 clones, 70% to 85% of them seen just once; the ten biggest clones take up 7%. Sequencing used peripheral blood. Every receptor here comes from a middle-aged woman with COVID-19, enrolled during active disease.

The V call is TRBV28, the J call TRBJ2-3; D unresolved. CDR3 length: 12 residues. Germline V gives CDR1 MDHEN, CDR2 SYDVKM. V lost 5 bases and J 4 bases, leaving 7 bases between the germline ends. CDR3: CASSQHPDTQYF. CDR3 sequence (DNA): TGTGCCAGCAGTCAACACCCAGATACGCAGTATTTT. Based on the CDR3 plus reference TRBV28 and TRBJ2-3, the full variable domain is DVKVTQSSRYLVKRTGEKVFLECVQDMDHENMFWYRQDPGLGLRLIYFSYDVKMKEKGDIPEGYSVSREKKERFSLILESASTNQTSMYLCASSQHPDTQYFGPGTRLTVL.

The V gene is TRBV7-4, the J gene TRBJ2-1; 12 bases line up with TRBD1. With 5 bases clipped from V and 7 bases from J, the junction kept 9 bases outside the gene matches. CDR3 size: 16 residues. Germline loops: CDR1 SGHVT, CDR2 SQSDAQ. The CDR3 sequence is CASSPRGTGGWNEQFF. The CDR3 DNA follows: TGTGCCAGCAGCCCACGGGGGACAGGGGGCTGGAATGAGCAGTTCTTC.

The chain links TRBV4-1 to TRBJ2-1; the D gene is possibly TRBD2 (5 bases). With 1 base removed from V and 6 bases from J, the gap between germline ends came to 13 bases. Germline V gene data show CDR1 as MGHRA and CDR2 as YSYEKL. This CDR3 has 15 amino acids. CDR3 nucleotide sequence: TGCGCCAGCAGCCAAGTCGGTAGCGCCGTCAATGAGCAGTTCTTC. Its translation: CASSQVGSAVNEQFF.

V is TRBV18 and J is TRBJ2-1; D not resolved. Trimming pared 3 bases from V and 8 bases from J, leaving 14 bases between. The CDR3 consists of 14 residues. Per the germline V gene, CDR1 is KGHSH and CDR2 is LQKENI. CDR3 nucleotides: TGTGCCAGCTCACCCCCTTCCCTACCGCATGAGCAGTTCTTC. As protein: CASSPPSLPHEQFF. The full variable domain, with the rest looked up from reference TRBV18 and TRBJ2-1, is NAGVMQNPRHLVRRRGQEARLRCSPMKGHSHVYWYRQLPEEGLKFMVYLQKENIIDESGMPKERFSAEFPKEGPSILRIQQVVRGDSAAYFCASSPPSLPHEQFFGPGTRLTVL.

This clone was found a few times. V is TRBV19 and J is TRBJ1-1; D is possibly TRBD1 (5 bases). Between the trimmed V and J ends, which lost 3 bases and 4 bases, there was a span of 12 bases. CDR1 and CDR2 from the germline V gene are LNHDA and SQIVND (reference sequence). CDR3 length equals 14 residues. CDR3 region: CASSIRGWGTEAFF. Written as DNA, the CDR3 is TGTGCCAGTAGTATTAGGGGATGGGGCACTGAAGCTTTCTTT.

This clone has just a few counts. The chain uses TRBV11-2 and TRBJ2-1; unclear D gene. This CDR3 contains 15 residues. V dropped 1 base and J dropped 0 bases, with 7 bases sitting between them. Germline CDR1 is SGHAT and CDR2 is FQNNGV. DNA of the CDR3: TGTGCCAGCAGCTTAGGCGAGAGCTCCTACAATGAGCAGTTCTTC. Translating it yields CASSLGESSYNEQFF. The complete variable domain, with remaining parts taken from reference TRBV11-2 and TRBJ2-1, reads EAGVAQSPRYKIIEKRQSVAFWCNPISGHATLYWYQQILGQGPKLLIQFQNNGVVDDSQLPKDRFSAERLKGVDSTLKIQPAKLEDSAVYLCASSLGESSYNEQFFGPGTRLTVL.

The chain has TRBV5-1 and TRBJ1-3; the D is unclear. The CDR3 is 17 residues long. Trimming cost V 1 base and J 2 bases, with 16 bases left between them. Germline values: CDR1 SGHRS, CDR2 YFSETQ. The CDR3 nucleotides are TGCGCCAGCAGCTTGTCTTGGCGGGGTTTAACTGGAAACACCATATATTTT. Its protein product is CASSLSWRGLTGNTIYF.

This clone came up once. V gene TRBV4-1 combines with J gene TRBJ2-7, with 8 positions matching TRBD1. J was trimmed by 4 bases and V by 5 bases; bases with no gene match: 10. Germline CDR1 reads MGHRA; CDR2 reads YSYEKL. CDR3 length: 15 amino acids. The CDR3 sequence: CASSATGTGLYEQYF. The CDR3 nucleotides are TGCGCCAGCAGCGCCACCGGGACAGGTCTTTACGAGCAGTACTTC.

V usage is TRBV18 and J usage is TRBJ1-1; 8 bases align to TRBD1. The CDR3 length is 15 residues. Germline trimming cut 4 bases from V and 0 bases from J; bases unmatched to any gene: 4. The germline gives CDR1 KGHSH, CDR2 LQKENI. CDR3 nucleotides: TGTGCCAGCTCACTACAGGGGGAGGTGAACACTGAAGCTTTCTTT. Translating gives CASSLQGEVNTEAFF. The variable domain in full, with the rest retrieved from reference TRBV18 and TRBJ1-1, is NAGVMQNPRHLVRRRGQEARLRCSPMKGHSHVYWYRQLPEEGLKFMVYLQKENIIDESGMPKERFSAEFPKEGPSILRIQQVVRGDSAAYFCASSLQGEVNTEAFFGQGTRLTVV.

This clone turned up a few times. The chain has TRBV3-1 (or the pseudogene TRBV3-2) and TRBJ1-4; D possibly corresponds to TRBD1 (5 bases). Per germline, CDR1 LGHDT and CDR2 YNNKEL (reference sequence). The V end lost 2 bases, the J end lost 6 bases, and 19 bases lay between the germline ends. CDR3 length: 17 amino acids. This CDR3 is CASSQIPGRGSHEKLFF. As DNA, the CDR3 is TGTGCCAGCAGCCAAATCCCCGGGAGGGGATCGCATGAAAAACTGTTTTTT.